The clone carrying this TCR beta chain was detected once. Its target is not known. The data were taken from a study of cytomegalovirus exposure and HLA in healthy donors. A multiplex PCR was run with 60 Vbeta primers and 13 Jbeta primers. Sequencing used immunoSEQ multiplex PCR; TCRdb keeps in-frame clones, though not all of them. Of under 250,000 clones listed, roughly 78% were seen once; the top ten hold roughly 0.45%. Healthy bone marrow donors made up the donors. The CDR3 sequence is 12 residues long. Trimming removed 0 bases at V and 10 bases at J, with 12 bases between. Germline values: CDR1 SQVTM, CDR2 ANQGSEA. Study-wide results and caveats: A highly shared variant cluster was judged a likely technical artifact. Solely CMV serostatus was available to characterize immune exposure.

Material for sequencing was PBMCs. The V gene is TRBV29-1, the J gene TRBJ1-1; D possibly corresponds to TRBD1 (6 bases). This clonotype was sampled from a boy aged 5 to 17 in good health and CMV-seronegative. The CDR3 coding sequence is TGCAGCGTTGAAGACGTGGGGGCGCGAGCTTTCTTT. Translation gives CSVEDVGARAFF.